This T cell receptor beta chain originates from a study of cytomegalovirus exposure and HLA in healthy donors. Only a few counts were recorded for this clone. As yet, its antigen is unknown. The PCR used 60 Vbeta and 13 Jbeta primers. The table came from immunoSEQ multiplex PCR; TCRdb's copy has only in-frame clones and leaves some out. This table holds about 130,000 clones, 73% found once. Broader study findings: The authors enumerated over 150 TCR beta chains as linked to cytomegalovirus. Presence/absence comparisons presumed near-even sequencing depth among donors. Reports indicated that the classifier achieved high specificity and sensitivity in diagnosing cytomegalovirus status.

CDR3 length equals 13 residues. CDR1 and CDR2 from the germline V gene are SGHTA and FQGNSA. Unmatched junction bases numbered 2, after V lost 5 bases and J lost 5 bases. The chain joins TRBV7-2 to TRBJ2-5; TRBD2 matches at 10 bases. This TCR was sampled from a man between 60 and 75 years old in good health and CMV-seropositive. The material sequenced was PBMCs. The DNA for the CDR3 is TGTGCCAGCAGCCCAGCGGGGGGGGAGACCCAGTACTTC. This codes for CASSPAGGETQYF.